This T cell receptor (beta chain) derives from a study of blood T cell repertoires in COVID-19. Overall study context: The origin of the acute and convalescent COVID-19 samples was the United States, Italy and Spain. T cells, B-cell-depleted T cells, or PBMCs provided the cDNA or gDNA that served as material.

In the source study's methods: Reference gene primer amplification gave estimated nucleated cell counts. The table came from immunoSEQ multiplex PCR; TCRdb's copy has only in-frame clones and leaves some out. V, J and clone size are taken as reported in that table, and D and trimming were inferred from the DNA itself. The sample comprises some 110,000 clones, over 80% of which are singletons, and nearly 0.85% rests with the top ten. V was pared by 11 bases and J by 7 bases, with 14 bases between. The germline gives CDR1 MNHEY, CDR2 SVGAGI. There are 11 residues in the CDR3. This sequence was found in a woman in her 70s with acute or convalescent COVID-19. Sequences were obtained from peripheral blood. The V gene is TRBV6-5, the J gene TRBJ1-1, with D possibly being TRBD1 (6 bases). CDR3 sequence (DNA): TGTGCCGTCTCCCCAGGGGATGAAGCTTTCTTT. Translated: CAVSPGDEAFF.